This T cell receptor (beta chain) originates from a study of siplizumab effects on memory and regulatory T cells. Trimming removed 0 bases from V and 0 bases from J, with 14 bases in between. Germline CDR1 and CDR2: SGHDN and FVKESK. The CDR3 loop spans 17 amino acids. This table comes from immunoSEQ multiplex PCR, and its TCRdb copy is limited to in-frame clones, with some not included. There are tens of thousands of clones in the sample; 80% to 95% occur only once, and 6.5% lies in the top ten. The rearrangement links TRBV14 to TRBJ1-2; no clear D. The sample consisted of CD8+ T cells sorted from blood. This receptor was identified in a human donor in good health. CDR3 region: CASSQEYSETANYGYTF. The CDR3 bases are TGTGCCAGCAGCCAAGAATACAGCGAAACTGCTAACTATGGCTACACCTTC.